This T cell receptor beta chain was profiled in a study of blood T cell repertoires in COVID-19. Study context: There were acute and convalescent COVID-19 samples, and they came from the United States, Italy and Spain. T cells, B-cell-depleted T cells, or PBMCs provided the cDNA or gDNA that served as material.

CDR3 size: 15 residues. V was pared by 0 bases and J by 6 bases, with 6 bases of the junction left unmatched. Germline lookup yields CDR1 LNHNV and CDR2 YYDKDF (reference sequence). Original processing methods: Reference gene primers were amplified, and this amplification served to estimate nucleated cell counts. Some clones are missing from TCRdb's copy, which holds only in-frame ones; the method was immunoSEQ multiplex PCR. That table furnishes V, J and clone size, whereas the DNA furnished D and trimming. The table shows about 88,000 clones, with more than 75% occurring only once. This clonotype originated in a human donor in a cohort sampled during active COVID-19. This rearrangement joins TRBV15 to TRBJ2-7; 9 bases line up with TRBD2. Input material: peripheral blood. The CDR3 coding sequence is TGTGCCACCAGCAGAGAGGGCGGGGGGGCCTCCGAGCAGTACTTC. Protein product: CATSREGGGASEQYF.